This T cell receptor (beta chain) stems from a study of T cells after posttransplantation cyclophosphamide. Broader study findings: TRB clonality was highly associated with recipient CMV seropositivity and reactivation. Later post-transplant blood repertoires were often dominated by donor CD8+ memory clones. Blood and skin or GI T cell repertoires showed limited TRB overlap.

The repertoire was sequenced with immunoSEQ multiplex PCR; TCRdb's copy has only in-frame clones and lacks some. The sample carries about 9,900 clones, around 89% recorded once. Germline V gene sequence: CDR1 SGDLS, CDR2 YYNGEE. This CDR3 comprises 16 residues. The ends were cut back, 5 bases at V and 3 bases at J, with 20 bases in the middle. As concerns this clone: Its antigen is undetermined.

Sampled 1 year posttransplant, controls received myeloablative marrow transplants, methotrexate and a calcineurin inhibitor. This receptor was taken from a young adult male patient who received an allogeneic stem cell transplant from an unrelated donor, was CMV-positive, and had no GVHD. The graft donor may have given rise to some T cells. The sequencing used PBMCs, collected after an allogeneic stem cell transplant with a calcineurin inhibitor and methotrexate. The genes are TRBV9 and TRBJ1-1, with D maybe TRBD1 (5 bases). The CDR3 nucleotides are TGTGCCAGCAGTCCGCAGCAGGGAGGGATGTACACTGAAGCTTTCTTT. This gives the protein CASSPQQGGMYTEAFF.